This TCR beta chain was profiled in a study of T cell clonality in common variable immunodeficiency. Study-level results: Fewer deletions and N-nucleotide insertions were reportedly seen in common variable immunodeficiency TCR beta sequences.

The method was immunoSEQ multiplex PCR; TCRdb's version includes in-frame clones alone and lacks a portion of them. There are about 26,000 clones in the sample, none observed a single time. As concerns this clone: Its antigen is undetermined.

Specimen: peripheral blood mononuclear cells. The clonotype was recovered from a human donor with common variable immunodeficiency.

The CDR3 loop reads CASSVTGGESYEQYF. The covered CDR3 bases are TGTGCCAGCAGCGTGACAGGGGGCGAAAGCTACGAG. This chain links TRBV7-9 with TRBJ2-7; 10 positions match TRBD1. The sequenced fragment ends 3 residues before the CDR3 boundary, so the rest is inferred from the germline J gene. V was clipped by 5 bases and J by 3 bases; unmatched bases: 7. The CDR3 spans 15 residues. Germline V gene lookup returns CDR1 SEHNR and CDR2 FQNEAQ (reference sequence).